The 11 T cell receptor beta chains reported below all come from one sample, sequenced in a study of response to subunit inactivated influenza vaccine. TCRdb passed the RT-PCR reads through MiXCR, listing each CDR3 protein once. The sample has more than 400,000 distinct CDR3 sequences; roughly 9.8% are singletons. The sample consisted of PBMCs from blood, taken roughly 45 days after vaccination. Receptors were obtained from a man aged 45-65 years who received an inactivated influenza vaccine.

For the CDR3, the DNA is TGCGCCAGCAGCCCGGATAGCGGGAGCACAGATACGCAGTATTTT. Encoded protein: CASSPDSGSTDTQYF. The chain is built from TRBV4-3 and TRBJ2-3, with 7 bases lining up with TRBD2. The CDR3 runs 15 residues. With V trimmed by 4 bases and J by 0 bases, 4 bases remained unmatched. Germline loops: CDR1 LGHNA, CDR2 YSLEER.

This clonotype was seen ten or more times. The chain combines TRBV6-2 or TRBV6-3 with TRBJ2-6; D not certain. Germline V gene data show CDR1 as MNHEY and CDR2 as SVGEGT. The CDR3 covers 14 residues. V lost 4 bases and J lost 0, with 4 bases in between. CDR3 in amino acids: CASSWFSGANVLTF. CDR3 DNA sequence: TGTGCCAGCAGTTGGTTCTCTGGGGCCAACGTCCTGACTTTC.

This clonotype was seen a few times. This chain's CDR3 is CSARNPTGTGELFF. The CDR3 DNA sequence: TGCAGTGCTAGAAACCCGACGGGTACCGGGGAGCTGTTTTTT. The chain couples TRBV20-1 to TRBJ2-2; D call uncertain. The V gene lost 2 bases and the J gene lost 5 bases, with 12 bases spanning the gap. Germline values: CDR1 DFQATT, CDR2 SNEGSKA (reference sequence). The CDR3 extends over 14 amino acids.

The V and J genes are TRBV4-1 and TRBJ1-6; no reliable D call. V gave up 1 base and J gave up 6 bases, with 4 bases separating them. CDR3 length equals 13 residues. The germline CDR1 and CDR2 sequences are MGHRA and YSYEKL. CDR3: CASSQAINSPLHF. CDR3 in DNA: TGCGCCAGCAGCCAAGCGATTAATTCACCCCTCCACTTT.

The chain uses TRBV20-1 and TRBJ1-1; perhaps TRBD1 as D (5 bases). The CDR3 has 13 amino acids. V lost 3 bases and J lost 0, with 8 bases in between. Germline-derived CDR1 and CDR2 are DFQATT and SNEGSKA (reference sequence). The CDR3 DNA sequence: TGCAGTGCTAGTGGGGGTATGAACACTGAAGCTTTCTTT. This encodes CSASGGMNTEAFF.

This clonotype was picked up a small number of times. This chain joins TRBV4-1 and TRBJ1-6, with D unclear. The CDR3 is made up of 15 amino acids. Germline V gene lookup returns CDR1 MGHRA and CDR2 YSYEKL. With 0 bases removed from V and 1 base from J, the gap between germline ends came to 4 bases. The CDR3 nucleotides read TGCGCCAGCAGCCAAGATGGTTCCTATAATTCACCCCTCCACTTT. Amino acids: CASSQDGSYNSPLHF.

This clonotype was seen only a few times. The chain links TRBV6-1 to TRBJ2-1; TRBD2 aligns across 12 bases. Germline V gene data show CDR1 as MNHNS and CDR2 as SASEGT. Trimming took 7 bases from V and 7 from J; bases not matched to a gene: 5. The CDR3 loop spans 14 amino acids. The CDR3 coding sequence is TGTGCCAGCATACAACTAGCGGGAGGTAATGAGCAGTTCTTC. It specifies CASIQLAGGNEQFF.

This CDR3 is CAISESPNEQFF. The DNA of the CDR3 is TGTGCCATCAGTGAGTCCCCTAATGAGCAGTTCTTC. The chain has TRBV10-3 and TRBJ2-1; the D is unclear. The CDR3 consists of 12 residues. Germline V gene data show CDR1 as ENHRY and CDR2 as SYGVKD. Trimming cost V 0 bases and J 7 bases, with 4 bases left between them.

The J gene is TRBJ2-3, the V gene TRBV12-3 or TRBV12-4; no firm D call. The V end was cut by 3 bases, the J end by 6 bases, with 10 bases between. The CDR3 is 13 amino acids. In DNA form, the CDR3 reads TGTGCCAGCAGTTTCCCAAAACCCGATACGCAGTATTTT. Its translation is CASSFPKPDTQYF.

This clonotype was observed a handful of times. The CDR3 sequence is CSAAGTSLNTGELFF. In DNA form, the CDR3 reads TGCAGTGCGGCGGGGACTTCCTTGAACACCGGGGAGCTGTTTTTT. The chain joins TRBV20-1 to TRBJ2-2; D may be TRBD2 (6 bases). Germline V gives CDR1 DFQATT, CDR2 SNEGSKA (reference sequence). This CDR3 contains 15 residues. The V end was cut by 6 bases, the J end by 1 base, with 15 bases between.

There are a few counts of this clonotype. The chain has TRBV4-3 and TRBJ2-1; tentative D call: TRBD1 (6 bases). Deletions cut 0 bases from V and 3 bases from J, with 12 bases between. This CDR3 region has 16 residues. Per the germline V gene, CDR1 is LGHNA and CDR2 is YSLEER. DNA for the CDR3: TGCGCCAGCAGCCAAGATCAGGGGCAGGTCTACAATGAGCAGTTCTTC. Amino acid sequence: CASSQDQGQVYNEQFF.